A selection of T cell receptor beta chains follows, all from one sample in a study of blood T cell repertoires in COVID-19. TCRdb keeps only in-frame clones here, not all; method: immunoSEQ multiplex PCR. The repertoire holds hundreds of thousands of clones, with 85% to 90% as singletons. Input material: PBMCs or T cells enriched from blood (not recorded which). These receptors came from a woman in her twenties or thirties who had recovered from COVID-19. CDR3s include the opening cysteine and the closing phenylalanine or tryptophan. The order of the fields is clone size, J gene, V gene, D gene, CDR3 DNA, CDR3 protein. The D gene is left open where the match is weak. Size is omitted from some rows. Given values are once, few, many or a class for expanded clones.

size: -
J: TRBJ2-7
V: TRBV27
D: TRBD2
DNA: TGTGCCAGCATTCTAGTAGCGGGAGGGCCGGGGCAGTACTTC
CDR3: CASILVAGGPGQYF

size: -
J: TRBJ2-7
V: TRBV18
D: -
DNA: TGTGCCAGCTCACTAGAACCCTACGAGCAGTACTTC
CDR3: CASSLEPYEQYF

size: -
J: TRBJ1-2
V: TRBV4-2
D: -
DNA: TGTGCCAGCAGCCAATTGTCCCAGAACTATGGCTACACCTTC
CDR3: CASSQLSQNYGYTF

size: -
J: TRBJ2-7
V: TRBV3-1/TRBV3-2
D: TRBD1
DNA: TGTGCCAGCAGCCAAGCCTCGGGGACAGGGGGATCCGAGCAGTACTTC
CDR3: CASSQASGTGGSEQYF

size: -
J: TRBJ2-2
V: TRBV7-2
D: TRBD2
DNA: TGTGCCAGCAGCTTTCCGACTAGCGGGGTGAACACCGGGGAGCTGTTTTTT
CDR3: CASSFPTSGVNTGELFF

size: -
J: TRBJ1-1
V: TRBV14
D: TRBD1
DNA: TGTGCCAGCAGCCAAGGTAGGGGGCTCGCTTTCTTT
CDR3: CASSQGRGLAFF

size: -
J: TRBJ2-1
V: TRBV7-2
D: TRBD2
DNA: TGTGCCAGCAGCTCGAGCGGGGGAAATTACAATGAGCAGTTCTTC
CDR3: CASSSSGGNYNEQFF

size: -
J: TRBJ1-4
V: TRBV5-8
D: -
DNA: TGTGCCAGCGCGTTGGAGGGGTGGGCAGCTAATGAAAAACTGTTTTTT
CDR3: CASALEGWAANEKLFF

size: -
J: TRBJ1-2
V: TRBV20-1
D: -
DNA: TGCAGTGTGCGACAGCTCTATGGCTACACCTTC
CDR3: CSVRQLYGYTF

size: -
J: TRBJ1-2
V: TRBV11-3
D: TRBD1
DNA: TGTGCCAGCAGCCCGGGACAGGGAACGGGTGGCTACACCTTC
CDR3: CASSPGQGTGGYTF

size: few
J: TRBJ1-4
V: TRBV13
D: TRBD1
DNA: TGTGCCAGCAGCTGGAGGGACAGGGGAACTAATGAAAAACTGTTTTTT
CDR3: CASSWRDRGTNEKLFF

size: -
J: TRBJ1-1
V: TRBV7-2
D: -
DNA: TGTGCCAGCAGCTTAGGTCTGATGGGGGACAATGCTGAAGCTTTCTTT
CDR3: CASSLGLMGDNAEAFF

size: -
J: TRBJ1-4
V: TRBV28
D: TRBD1
DNA: TGTGCCAGCAGTTCACAGACCGGGACAGGGAATGAAAAACTGTTTTTT
CDR3: CASSSQTGTGNEKLFF

size: -
J: TRBJ1-1
V: TRBV12-3/TRBV12-4
D: -
DNA: TGTGCCAGCAGAAAAACAGTGTCTCCTGAAGCTTTCTTT
CDR3: CASRKTVSPEAFF

size: -
J: TRBJ2-5
V: TRBV7-8
D: -
DNA: TGTGCCAGCAGCTTAGAAGGTGGAGGGTCCCAAGAGACCCAGTACTTC
CDR3: CASSLEGGGSQETQYF

size: -
J: TRBJ2-1
V: TRBV3-1/TRBV3-2
D: TRBD2
DNA: TGTGCCAGCAGCCAAGATCCGGAAGTAGCGGGAGAATCCTGCAATGAGCAGTTCTTC
CDR3: CASSQDPEVAGESCNEQFF

size: -
J: TRBJ2-5
V: TRBV14
D: -
DNA: TGTGCCAGCAGCCAAGGTCGGGAGACCCAGTACTTC
CDR3: CASSQGRETQYF

size: -
J: TRBJ1-1
V: TRBV29-1
D: -
DNA: TGCAGCGTTGCGGGACAAAAAGCTTTCTTT
CDR3: CSVAGQKAFF

size: -
J: TRBJ2-1
V: TRBV7-6
D: TRBD2
DNA: TGTGCCAGCAGCCCGACTAGCGGGACTTACAATGAGCAGTTCTTC
CDR3: CASSPTSGTYNEQFF

size: once
J: TRBJ2-3
V: TRBV4-3
D: TRBD2
DNA: TGCGCCAGCAGCCAATATAGCGGGAGGGCCCGCGCAGATACGCAGTATTTT
CDR3: CASSQYSGRARADTQYF

size: -
J: TRBJ2-5
V: TRBV21-1
D: -
DNA: TGTGCCAGCAGCTGTCACGGGACCCAGTACTTC
CDR3: CASSCHGTQYF

size: -
J: TRBJ1-2
V: TRBV5-1
D: TRBD1
DNA: TGCGCCAGCAGCCGCGGACAGGGGTATGGCTACACCTTC
CDR3: CASSRGQGYGYTF

size: -
J: TRBJ2-7
V: TRBV6-5
D: -
DNA: TGTGCCAGCAGTTACACGGGGACGGGACTCGAGCAGTACTTC
CDR3: CASSYTGTGLEQYF

size: -
J: TRBJ2-7
V: TRBV18
D: -
DNA: TGTGCCAGCTCACCAACGGCAGGGGGGCCCTACGAGCAGTACTTC
CDR3: CASSPTAGGPYEQYF

size: -
J: TRBJ1-4
V: TRBV4-3
D: -
DNA: TGCGCCAGCAGCCAAGAATGGACTACAACTAATGAAAAACTGTTTTTT
CDR3: CASSQEWTTTNEKLFF

size: -
J: TRBJ2-7
V: TRBV7-8
D: -
DNA: TGTGCCAGCAGCTTACGACCTTTTTCGGGAGTGGGGGAATACGAGCAGTACTTC
CDR3: CASSLRPFSGVGEYEQYF

size: once
J: TRBJ2-3
V: TRBV5-8
D: TRBD1
DNA: TGTGCCAGCAGCCTGGGACAGGGGCTTTTCACGGATACGCAGTATTTT
CDR3: CASSLGQGLFTDTQYF

size: once
J: TRBJ1-6
V: TRBV18
D: -
DNA: TGTGCCAGCTCATCCAGGGGAAGCTCCTATAATTCACCCCTCCACTTT
CDR3: CASSSRGSSYNSPLHF

size: -
J: TRBJ2-2
V: TRBV11-3
D: -
DNA: TGTGCCAGCAGCTTAACAAACACCGGGGAGCTGTTTTTT
CDR3: CASSLTNTGELFF

size: once
J: TRBJ2-5
V: TRBV11-2
D: -
DNA: TGTGCCAGCAGCTTAGATGTGGCAGGTACCGAGGAGACCCAGTACTTC
CDR3: CASSLDVAGTEETQYF

size: -
J: TRBJ2-7
V: TRBV9
D: -
DNA: TGTGCCAGCAGCGAGACGGAGCGGGCGACCTACGAGCAGTACTTC
CDR3: CASSETERATYEQYF

size: -
J: TRBJ1-4
V: TRBV7-6
D: -
DNA: TGTGCCAGCAGCTTAGATGAGGACACGGATGAAAAACTGTTTTTT
CDR3: CASSLDEDTDEKLFF

size: -
J: TRBJ2-7
V: TRBV11-2
D: -
DNA: TGTGCCAGCAGCCAAGACTTTACGACGACCTACGAGCAGTACTTC
CDR3: CASSQDFTTTYEQYF

size: -
J: TRBJ2-7
V: TRBV18
D: TRBD1
DNA: TGTGCCAGCTCACCACCCATACAGGGGACCTCCTACGAGCAGTACTTC
CDR3: CASSPPIQGTSYEQYF

size: -
J: TRBJ2-2
V: TRBV19
D: -
DNA: TGTGCCAGTAGTTCGTGGCAGGGACTCCGGGAGCTGTTTTTT
CDR3: CASSSWQGLRELFF

size: few
J: TRBJ1-5
V: TRBV12-3/TRBV12-4
D: -
DNA: TGTGCCAGCAGTTTGCGGGGACGAGCCCAGCATTTT
CDR3: CASSLRGRAQHF

size: -
J: TRBJ2-3
V: TRBV7-2
D: TRBD2
DNA: TGTGCCAGCAGCTCTCTACCCTTCCTAGCGGGAGTGGTGGCAGATACGCAGTATTTT
CDR3: CASSSLPFLAGVVADTQYF

size: -
J: TRBJ1-1
V: TRBV7-2
D: -
DNA: TGTGCCAGCAGAAGGACAGAGAACACTGAAGCTTTCTTT
CDR3: CASRRTENTEAFF

size: once
J: TRBJ2-7
V: TRBV11-3
D: -
DNA: TGTGCCAGCAGCTTCGGAGGGTTCAACGAGCAGTACTTC
CDR3: CASSFGGFNEQYF

size: -
J: TRBJ1-2
V: TRBV2
D: TRBD1
DNA: TGTGCCAGCAGATCAATCCCGACAGGGATCGTTTTCCGTGGCTACACCTTC
CDR3: CASRSIPTGIVFRGYTF

size: -
J: TRBJ1-2
V: TRBV12-3/TRBV12-4
D: -
DNA: TGTGCCAGCAGTCTGGGGGGTTGGCATGGCTACACCTTC
CDR3: CASSLGGWHGYTF

size: -
J: TRBJ1-4
V: TRBV18
D: TRBD1
DNA: TGTGCCAGCTCACTCGGGACAGAACTCAATGAAAAACTGTTTTTT
CDR3: CASSLGTELNEKLFF

size: -
J: TRBJ1-2
V: TRBV24-1
D: TRBD1
DNA: TGTGCCACCAGTGATCCGGGACAGGGGGCCCGGGGTGGCTACACCTTC
CDR3: CATSDPGQGARGGYTF

size: -
J: TRBJ2-7
V: TRBV27
D: TRBD1
DNA: TGTGCCAGCAGATCCGGGACAGGGGTCTCCTACGAGCAGTACTTC
CDR3: CASRSGTGVSYEQYF

size: -
J: TRBJ2-1
V: TRBV6-4
D: -
DNA: TGTGCCAGCAGTGTCGTAGCGGCCCCTTACAATGAGCAGTTCTTC
CDR3: CASSVVAAPYNEQFF

size: -
J: TRBJ2-5
V: TRBV12-3/TRBV12-4
D: -
DNA: TGTGCCAGCAGTCACGGGACACTGGAGACCCAGTACTTC
CDR3: CASSHGTLETQYF

size: -
J: TRBJ2-3
V: TRBV6-5
D: -
DNA: TGTGCCAGCAGGTATTTAGATACGCAGTATTTT
CDR3: CASRYLDTQYF

size: -
J: TRBJ2-2
V: TRBV10-3
D: TRBD2
DNA: TGTGCCATCGGGCGGGAGGGCCCCACCGGGGAGCTGTTTTTT
CDR3: CAIGREGPTGELFF